Below are 10 T cell receptor beta chains sequenced from a single sample in a study of cytomegalovirus exposure and HLA in healthy donors (dated by TCRdb to between 2016 and 2019). Libraries were constructed by the immunoSEQ multiplex PCR assay. The multiplex PCR relied on a mix of 60 forward primers for TCR Vbeta segments and 13 reverse primers for TCR Jbeta segments. TCRdb stores this immuneACCESS table with in-frame sequences only. Part of the clones is absent; in the studies checked, under half of the shortfall reflects unresolved V genes, and no reason is known for the rest. Across this sample there are about 150,000 clones, with 64% seen only once. Together, the top ten hold 3% of the sample. Specimen: PBMCs. The origin of the receptors is a woman aged 25 to 39 in good health and CMV-seropositive.

There are a few counts of this clone. The chain links TRBV6-5 to TRBJ2-5; the match to TRBD2 covers 12 bases. Germline assignment: CDR1 MNHEY and CDR2 SVGAGI. The CDR3 runs 15 residues. Losses at the gene ends were 6 bases for V and 5 bases for J; bases not matched to a gene: 7. CDR3 residues: CASRGLAGPRETQYF. Here the CDR3 DNA reads TGTGCCAGCAGGGGACTAGCGGGTCCCAGGGAGACCCAGTACTTC.

V is TRBV28 and J is TRBJ1-5; 9 bases line up with TRBD1. This CDR3 is 18 amino acids long. Per the germline V gene, CDR1 is MDHEN and CDR2 is SYDVKM. V was clipped by 6 bases and J by 0 bases; unmatched bases: 12. CDR3 protein: CASRFLQGAEYSNQPQHF. For the CDR3, the DNA is TGTGCCAGCAGATTTTTACAGGGGGCCGAGTATAGCAATCAGCCCCAGCATTTT.

V usage is TRBV13 and J usage is TRBJ2-4; D perhaps matches TRBD2 (6 bases). Trimming stripped 5 bases from V and 8 bases from J, with 16 bases between. The CDR3 sequence is 14 residues long. Germline values: CDR1 PRHDT, CDR2 FYEKMQ (reference sequence). Here the CDR3 DNA reads TGTGCCAGCAGCCCAAGAGATTGGGGGGACATTCAGTACTTC. It translates to CASSPRDWGDIQYF.

This clone was seen at least ten times. The chain combines TRBV29-1 with TRBJ1-1; 8 bases line up with TRBD1. Germline assignment: CDR1 SQVTM and CDR2 ANQGSEA. This CDR3 is 15 amino acids long. V lost 4 bases, J lost 0 bases, and 7 bases stayed unmatched. CDR3 region: CSVAPGQGMNTEAFF. The DNA for the CDR3 is TGCAGCGTTGCCCCCGGACAGGGCATGAACACTGAAGCTTTCTTT.

V is TRBV18 and J is TRBJ1-6, with TRBD1 identical over 7 bases. CDR1 and CDR2 (germline): KGHSH, LQKENI. The CDR3 has 14 amino acids. V was pared by 3 bases and J by 6 bases, with 2 bases of the junction left unmatched. This chain's CDR3 is CASSPGQLNSPLHF. The CDR3 bases are TGTGCCAGCTCACCGGGACAGCTTAATTCACCCCTCCACTTT.

The rearrangement joins TRBV5-5 to TRBJ1-6; D is unresolved. In germline, CDR1 is SGHKS, CDR2 YYEKEE (reference sequence). Trimming took off 0 bases at V and 8 bases at J, with 9 bases between the two ends. This CDR3 is built from 14 residues. The CDR3 loop is CASSLEVGDSPLHF. Written as DNA, the CDR3 is TGTGCCAGCAGCTTGGAAGTCGGGGATTCACCCCTCCACTTT.

V usage is TRBV19 and J usage is TRBJ2-1; 8 bases map to TRBD2. In germline, CDR1 is LNHDA, CDR2 SQIVND (reference sequence). There are 14 residues in the CDR3. V lost 9 bases to trimming and J lost 8 bases; unmatched junction nucleotides: 12. CDR3 amino acids: CASHPREGRHEQFF. Written as DNA, the CDR3 is TGTGCCAGCCACCCTCGGGAGGGTAGGCATGAGCAGTTCTTC.

J is TRBJ1-5 and V is TRBV9, with a weak D call TRBD1 (5 bases). V lost 4 bases and J lost 3, with 14 bases in between. The length of the CDR3 is 15 residues. CDR1 and CDR2 (germline): SGDLS, YYNGEE. The CDR3 spells CASSPRGHPNQPQHF. Here the CDR3 DNA reads TGTGCCAGCAGCCCCCGCGGACACCCCAATCAGCCCCAGCATTTT.

Only a few counts were recorded for this clone. This chain joins TRBV10-3 and TRBJ2-1; the D is unclear. Between the trimmed V and J ends, which lost 2 bases and 6 bases, there was a span of 11 bases. Germline assignment: CDR1 ENHRY and CDR2 SYGVKD. This CDR3 comprises 14 residues. CDR3 protein: CAISERSLSNEQFF. The CDR3 DNA follows: TGTGCCATCAGTGAGCGTAGTCTCTCCAATGAGCAGTTCTTC.

This rearrangement joins TRBV5-4 to TRBJ2-1; 7 positions agree with TRBD2. V trimming: 1 base; J trimming: 9 bases; junction bases outside the gene matches: 13. Germline lookup yields CDR1 SGHNT and CDR2 YYREEE (reference sequence). The CDR3 length is 16 residues. CDR3 coding DNA: TGTGCCAGCAGCTTGTTTCCGGGAGGAGTCGAAAGTGAGCAGTTCTTC. This encodes CASSLFPGGVESEQFF.